This entry concerns a single T cell receptor (beta chain). This sample was taken from a study of blood T cell repertoires in COVID-19. Study background: The study drew acute and convalescent COVID-19 samples from the United States, Italy and Spain.

Measured with immunoSEQ multiplex PCR; TCRdb has only the in-frame clones, and not every one. The table lists about 18,000 clones, approximately 91% of them singletons. The specimen was peripheral blood. This receptor was taken from a human donor in a cohort sampled during active COVID-19.

The DNA for the CDR3 is TGTGCCAGCAGCCTACTAGTCGGCGGGGAGCTGTTTTTT. Protein product: CASSLLVGGELFF. V and J are TRBV11-3 and TRBJ2-2; maybe TRBD2 (5 bases). CDR1 is SGHNT, CDR2 YENEEA, per germline. The ends were cut back, 5 bases at V and 7 bases at J, with 11 bases in the middle. CDR3 length: 13 amino acids.